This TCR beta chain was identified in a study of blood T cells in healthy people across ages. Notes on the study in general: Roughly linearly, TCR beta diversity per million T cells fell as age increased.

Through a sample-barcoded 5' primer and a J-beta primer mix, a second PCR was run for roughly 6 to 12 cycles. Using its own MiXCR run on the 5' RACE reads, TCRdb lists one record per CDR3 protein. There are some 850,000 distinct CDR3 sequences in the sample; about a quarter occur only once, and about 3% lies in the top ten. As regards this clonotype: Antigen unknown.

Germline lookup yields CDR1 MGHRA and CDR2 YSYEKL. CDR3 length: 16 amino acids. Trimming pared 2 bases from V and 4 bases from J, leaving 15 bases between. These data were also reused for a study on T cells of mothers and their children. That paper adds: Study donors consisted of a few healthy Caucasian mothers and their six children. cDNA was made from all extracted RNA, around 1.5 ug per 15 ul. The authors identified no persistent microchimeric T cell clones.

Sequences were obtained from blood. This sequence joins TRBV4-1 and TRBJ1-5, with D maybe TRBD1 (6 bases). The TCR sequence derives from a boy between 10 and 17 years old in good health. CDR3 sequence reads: CASSQPGRGGNQPQHF. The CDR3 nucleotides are TGCGCCAGCAGCCAACCTGGGCGAGGGGGAAATCAGCCCCAGCATTTT.